This TCR beta chain comes out of a study of cytomegalovirus exposure and HLA in healthy donors. Regarding donors, all were healthy bone marrow donors. Germline values: CDR1 SGHAT, CDR2 FQNNGV. J was trimmed by 8 bases and V by 6 bases; bases with no gene match: 8. This CDR3 is built from 15 residues. This clone appeared a single time. Its antigen is as yet unknown. Whole-study results and caveats: In a later analysis, V- and J-gene trimming of beta chains associated with a DCLRE1C missense variant, replicated independently.

Use of 60 Vbeta and 13 Jbeta primers characterized the PCR. Original processing methods: Among the unique TCR beta chains that a later analysis counted, some 73 million in all, about 12 million were shared. Libraries were prepared by immunoSEQ multiplex PCR; TCRdb keeps only in-frame clonotypes and omits some of them. Clonal size and the V and J genes are those of that table, whereas D and trimming came from the DNA. The table includes 130,000 or so clones, roughly 78% detected once. The V and J genes are TRBV11-2 and TRBJ2-1; 12 bases are shared with TRBD2. This receptor was taken from a man between 18 and 35 years old in good health and CMV-seropositive. Sequencing was performed on PBMCs. CDR3: CASRLTSGSFYEQFF. The DNA for the CDR3 is TGTGCCAGCAGGCTGACTAGCGGGAGTTTCTATGAGCAGTTCTTC. Drawing the rest from reference TRBV11-2 and TRBJ2-1, the complete variable domain is EAGVAQSPRYKIIEKRQSVAFWCNPISGHATLYWYQQILGQGPKLLIQFQNNGVVDDSQLPKDRFSAERLKGVDSTLKIQPAKLEDSAVYLCASRLTSGSFYEQFFGPGTRLTVL.